The clone carrying this TCR beta chain occurred once. These data come from a study of blood T cell repertoires in COVID-19. Repertoires were generated with immunoSEQ multiplex PCR, while TCRdb's copy carries only in-frame clones and drops some. The data contain about 99,000 clones, over 75% of them singletons. The CDR3 loop spans 13 amino acids. The V end lost 12 bases, the J end lost 3 bases, and 16 bases lay between the germline ends. Germline V lookup: CDR1 KGHDR, CDR2 SFDVKD. This chain links TRBV24-1 with TRBJ1-1; D uncertain. Material: peripheral blood. This TCR was recovered from a human donor in a cohort sampled during active or convalescent COVID-19. The CDR3 protein is CAHWERSDTEAFF. The CDR3 DNA reads TGTGCCCACTGGGAGAGATCGGACACTGAAGCTTTCTTT.